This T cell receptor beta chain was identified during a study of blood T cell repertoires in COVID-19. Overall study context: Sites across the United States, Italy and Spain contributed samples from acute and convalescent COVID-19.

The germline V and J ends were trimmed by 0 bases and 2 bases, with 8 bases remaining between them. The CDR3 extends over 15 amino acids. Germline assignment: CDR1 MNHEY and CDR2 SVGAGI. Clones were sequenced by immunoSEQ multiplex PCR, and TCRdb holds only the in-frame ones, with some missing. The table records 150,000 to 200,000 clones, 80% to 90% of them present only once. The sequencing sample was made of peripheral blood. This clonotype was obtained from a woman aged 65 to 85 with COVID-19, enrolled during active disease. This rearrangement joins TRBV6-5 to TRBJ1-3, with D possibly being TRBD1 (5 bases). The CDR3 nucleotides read TGTGCCAGCAGTTACTCGAGCAGGGCTGGAAACACCATATATTTT. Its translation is CASSYSSRAGNTIYF.